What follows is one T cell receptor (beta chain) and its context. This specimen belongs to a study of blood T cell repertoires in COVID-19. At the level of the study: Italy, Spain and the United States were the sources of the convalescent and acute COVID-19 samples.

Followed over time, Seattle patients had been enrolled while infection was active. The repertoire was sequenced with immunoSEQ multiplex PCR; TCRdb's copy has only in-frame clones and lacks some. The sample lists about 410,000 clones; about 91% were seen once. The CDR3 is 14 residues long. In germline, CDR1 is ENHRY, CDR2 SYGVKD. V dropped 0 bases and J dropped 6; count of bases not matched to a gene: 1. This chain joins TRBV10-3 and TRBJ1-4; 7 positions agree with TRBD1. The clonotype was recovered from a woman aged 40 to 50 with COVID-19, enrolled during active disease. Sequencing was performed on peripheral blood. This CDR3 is CAISESDRDEKLFF. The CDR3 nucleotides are TGTGCCATCAGTGAGTCAGACAGGGATGAAAAACTGTTTTTT.